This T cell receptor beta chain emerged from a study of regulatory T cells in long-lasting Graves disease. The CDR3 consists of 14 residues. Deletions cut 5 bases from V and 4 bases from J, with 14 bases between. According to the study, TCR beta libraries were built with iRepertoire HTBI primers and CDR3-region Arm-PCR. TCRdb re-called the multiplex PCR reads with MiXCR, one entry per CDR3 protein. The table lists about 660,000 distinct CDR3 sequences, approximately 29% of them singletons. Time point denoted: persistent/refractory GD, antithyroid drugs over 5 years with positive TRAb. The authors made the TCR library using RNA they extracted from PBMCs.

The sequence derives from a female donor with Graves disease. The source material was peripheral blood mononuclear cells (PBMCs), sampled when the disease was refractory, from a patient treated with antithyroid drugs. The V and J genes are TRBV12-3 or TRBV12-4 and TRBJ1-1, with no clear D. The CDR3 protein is CASSPDPRGTEAFF. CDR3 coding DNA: TGTGCCAGCAGTCCGGACCCCCGGGGCACTGAAGCTTTCTTT.